Shown below are 7 T cell receptor beta chains from a single sample sequenced in a study of shared clonotypes between healthy human individuals. Using immunoSEQ multiplex PCR, the repertoire was profiled, and TCRdb retains in-frame clones only, with some absent. The data show fewer than 1.4 million clones, with about 80% seen just once and 0.5% to 0.65% held by the top ten. Sequencing input: memory CD4+ T cells from PBMCs. Specified subset: CD45RA-negative fraction. Receptors originate from a man aged 18 to 30 in good health. Some clones in this sample may be carry-over from other donors' samples.

The chain combines TRBV15 with TRBJ1-4, with D unclear. The V gene lost 0 bases and the J gene lost 5 bases, with 10 bases spanning the gap. The CDR3 has 15 amino acids. The germline V gene encodes CDR1 LNHNV and CDR2 YYDKDF (reference sequence). The CDR3 DNA reads TGTGCCACCAGCAGAGATGGGCAAACGAATGAAAAACTGTTTTTT. Amino acids: CATSRDGQTNEKLFF.

The V and J genes are TRBV10-1 and TRBJ2-1; TRBD2 agrees at 8 bases. Looked up from germline, CDR1 is WNHNN and CDR2 is SYGVQD (reference sequence). With 5 bases clipped from V and 4 bases from J, the junction kept 7 bases outside the gene matches. The CDR3 covers 15 residues. The CDR3 DNA reads as TGCGCCAGCAGTCAGGGACTAGATTCTTACAATGAGCAGTTCTTC. The encoded protein is CASSQGLDSYNEQFF.

The V and J genes are TRBV28 and TRBJ1-6; no clear D gene. V was trimmed by 2 bases and J by 10 bases, leaving 6 bases between them. CDR1 MDHEN and CDR2 SYDVKM come from the germline V gene. CDR3 length: 12 residues. CDR3 loop: CASSLLRSPLHF. The CDR3, as DNA: TGTGCCAGCAGTTTACTTAGGTCACCCCTCCACTTT.

The genes are TRBV4-2 and TRBJ2-7; the D is unclear. V lost 0 bases and J 6 bases, leaving 6 bases between the germline ends. The CDR3 has 12 amino acids. Germline V gives CDR1 LGHNA, CDR2 YNFKEQ. CDR3 protein: CASSQDSPEQYF. The CDR3 DNA sequence: TGTGCCAGCAGCCAAGATTCCCCCGAGCAGTACTTC.

In its sample, this clone was seen a few times. This chain joins TRBV6-5 and TRBJ1-2, with a tentative D call TRBD1 (6 bases). Germline lookup yields CDR1 MNHEY and CDR2 SVGAGI. There are 14 residues in the CDR3. V shed 0 bases and J shed 7 bases, with 12 bases lying between them. The CDR3 here is CASSYSGGWVGYTF. CDR3 DNA: TGTGCCAGCAGTTACTCAGGGGGTTGGGTTGGCTACACCTTC.

The V call is TRBV2, the J call TRBJ2-5; TRBD2 aligns across 9 bases. This CDR3 has 12 amino acids. CDR1 and CDR2 (germline): SNHLY, FYNNEI. J was trimmed by 13 bases and V by 7 bases; bases with no gene match: 10. The CDR3 nucleotides are TGTGCCAGCACCCCGTGGGATAGCGGGAGGTACTTC. It codes for CASTPWDSGRYF.

This clone was seen a few times. A single base is all that separates this from a far larger clone, so a read error is likely. V and J are TRBV30 and TRBJ2-1; unclear D gene. The CDR3 is 12 residues long. The ends were cut back, 0 bases at V and 8 bases at J, with 8 bases in the middle. Germline loops: CDR1 GTSNPN, CDR2 SVGIG (reference sequence). The CDR3, as DNA: TGTGCCTGGAGTGTGCACGGACATGAGCAGTTCTTC. Translation gives CAWSVHGHEQFF.